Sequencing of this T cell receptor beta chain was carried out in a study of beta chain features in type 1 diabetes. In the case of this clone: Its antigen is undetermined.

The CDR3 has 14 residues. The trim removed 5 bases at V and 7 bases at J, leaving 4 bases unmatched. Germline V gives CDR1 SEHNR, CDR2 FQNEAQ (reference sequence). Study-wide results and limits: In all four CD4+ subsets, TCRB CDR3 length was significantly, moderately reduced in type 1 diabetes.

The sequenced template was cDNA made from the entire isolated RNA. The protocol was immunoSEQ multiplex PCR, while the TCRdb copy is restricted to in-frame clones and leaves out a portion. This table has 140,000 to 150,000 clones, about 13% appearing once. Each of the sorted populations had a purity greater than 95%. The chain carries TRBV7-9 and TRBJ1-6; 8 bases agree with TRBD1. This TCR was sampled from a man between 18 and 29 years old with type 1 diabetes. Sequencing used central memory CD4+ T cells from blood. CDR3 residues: CASSPTGGNSPLHF. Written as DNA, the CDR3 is TGTGCCAGCAGCCCTACAGGGGGGAATTCACCCCTCCACTTT. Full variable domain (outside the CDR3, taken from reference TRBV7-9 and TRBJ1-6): DTGVSQNPRHKITKRGQNVTFRCDPISEHNRLYWYRQTLGQGPEFLTYFQNEAQLEKSRLLSDRFSAERPKGSFSTLEIQRTEQGDSAMYLCASSPTGGNSPLHFGNGTRLTVT.